This entry lists 8 T cell receptor beta chains sequenced from one sample in a study of T-cell reconstitution after alpha-beta-depleted transplantation in children. A library of TCRbeta sequences, prepared with unique molecular identifiers, was generated. Each CDR3 protein is one row after TCRdb ran MiXCR on the PCR reads. This sample carries roughly 120,000 distinct CDR3 sequences, 10% of them seen once, and the ten largest clones take around 35%. The material sequenced was PBMCs, taken before TCRalphabeta/CD19-depleted stem cell transplant. The receptors derive from a boy aged 2 to 9 with acute lymphoblastic leukemia, due to receive a stem cell transplant.

This chain connects TRBV28 to TRBJ2-3; 9 positions match TRBD1. V was pared by 2 bases and J by 5 bases, with 11 bases of the junction left unmatched. Germline CDR1 and CDR2: MDHEN and SYDVKM. This CDR3 has 17 residues. In nucleotides, the CDR3 is TGTGCCAGCAGTTTACCCGGACAGGGGAAAGGAAGAGATACGCAGTATTTT. Translation gives CASSLPGQGKGRDTQYF.

V and J are TRBV15 and TRBJ2-1; D uncertain. This CDR3 region has 13 residues. The V gene lost 1 base and the J gene lost 9 bases, with 10 bases spanning the gap. Germline lookup yields CDR1 LNHNV and CDR2 YYDKDF (reference sequence). The CDR3, as DNA: TGTGCCACCAGCAGAGCGCTAGTGGCTGAGCAGTTCTTC. Translating gives CATSRALVAEQFF.

This clonotype was seen only a few times. This CDR3 is CASSLLSTQETQYF. The CDR3 DNA sequence: TGCGCCAGCAGCTTGTTGTCTACCCAAGAGACCCAGTACTTC. The chain combines TRBV5-1 with TRBJ2-5; no clear D gene. The germline V gene encodes CDR1 SGHRS and CDR2 YFSETQ. This CDR3 comprises 14 residues. V lost 1 base to trimming and J lost 1 base, with 8 bases between them.

Many counts were recorded for this clonotype. The chain joins TRBV7-9 to TRBJ2-7; TRBD1 aligns across 11 bases. Per germline, CDR1 SEHNR and CDR2 FQNEAQ (reference sequence). V lost 5 bases and J lost 7; bases outside the gene matches: 7. The CDR3 has 14 residues. The DNA of the CDR3 is TGTGCCAGCAGCCGGACAGGGGGCCCTCCTGAGCAGTACTTC. Encoded protein: CASSRTGGPPEQYF.

This clonotype was counted at least ten times. The chain employs TRBV12-3 or TRBV12-4 and TRBJ2-5; D gene uncertain. The CDR3 totals 13 residues. The V and J ends lost 4 bases and 5 bases respectively, with 11 bases between them. The CDR3 loop is CASSSSVQETQYF. The CDR3 DNA reads as TGTGCCAGCAGTTCCAGCGTGCAGGAGACCCAGTACTTC.

The chain uses TRBV20-1 and TRBJ2-2; 13 nucleotides match TRBD2. Germline values: CDR1 DFQATT, CDR2 SNEGSKA (reference sequence). With V trimmed by 5 bases and J by 3 bases, 0 bases remained unmatched. CDR3 size: 14 residues. CDR3 coding DNA: TGCAGTGCTGGACTAGCGGGAGACACCGGGGAGCTGTTTTTT. As protein: CSAGLAGDTGELFF.

CDR3 sequence: CASSIAPGLTGELFF. The CDR3 DNA follows: TGCGCCAGCAGCATTGCCCCGGGGCTCACCGGGGAGCTGTTTTTT. The J gene is TRBJ2-2, the V gene TRBV5-1; D could derive from TRBD1 or TRBD2 (5 bases each). The CDR3 runs to 15 residues. CDR1 and CDR2 from the germline V gene are SGHRS and YFSETQ. Trimming took 4 bases from V and 4 from J, leaving 14 bases between them.

This rearrangement joins TRBV12-3 or TRBV12-4 to TRBJ1-5, with 7 bases fitting TRBD1. The ends lost 5 bases at V and 4 bases at J; junction bases unmatched: 8. The CDR3 sequence is 15 residues long. In nucleotides, the CDR3 is TGTGCCAGCAGTACCGGGGACAGAGAAAATCAGCCCCAGCATTTT. Its protein is CASSTGDRENQPQHF.